This T cell receptor beta chain was sequenced during a study of control samples from healthy donors and cancer patients. CDR3 length: 16 amino acids. The V gene end was trimmed by 4 bases and the J gene end by 1 base; junction bases not matched to a gene: 6. Germline-derived CDR1 and CDR2 are MNHEY and SMNVEV (reference sequence). The assay was immunoSEQ multiplex PCR, and TCRdb's table has in-frame clones only and misses some. The sample has roughly 98,000 clones; 82% are singletons. The specimen sequenced was blood. The TCR sequence derives from an older woman in good health. The chain joins TRBV27 to TRBJ1-2, with 10 bases aligning to TRBD1. The CDR3 here is CASSSRTGGGNYGYTF. CDR3 DNA sequence: TGTGCCAGCAGTTCCCGGACAGGGGGAGGTAACTATGGCTACACCTTC.